This record concerns one T cell receptor (beta chain) sequence. These data come from a study of blood T cell repertoires in COVID-19. Using immunoSEQ multiplex PCR, the repertoire was profiled, and TCRdb retains in-frame clones only, with some absent. The sample contains about 210,000 clones, roughly 88% of which appear only once. Looked up from germline, CDR1 is SGHRS and CDR2 is YFSETQ. The CDR3 extends over 13 amino acids. V shed 2 bases and J shed 8 bases, with 12 bases lying between them. The chain carries TRBV5-1 and TRBJ2-3; a weak D match, TRBD1 (6 bases). The source material was peripheral blood. This clonotype was sampled from a man aged 18-30 years with active or convalescent COVID-19. For the CDR3, the DNA is TGCGCCAGCAGCTTTCGGGCACAGGGTACGCAGTATTTT. It is translated as CASSFRAQGTQYF.